A single sample is the source of the 23 T cell receptor beta chains below, sequenced in a study of blood T cells in healthy people across ages. The use of a sample-barcoded 5' primer and a J-beta primer mix characterized a second PCR of roughly 6 to 11 cycles. MiXCR, run by TCRdb on the 5' RACE reads, gives a single entry per CDR3 protein. The sample records about 1,500,000 distinct CDR3 sequences, approximately 30% being singletons. The sequenced sample was blood. The receptors come from a woman in her twenties or thirties in good health.

This chain joins TRBV21-1 and TRBJ1-2; the D call of TRBD1 is as the table states it, not checked on the DNA. TRBV21-1 is a recognized pseudogene. The CDR3 spans 17 residues. The CDR3 loop is CASSKVPTYGQVYGYTF. The CDR3 bases are TGTGCCAGCAGCAAAGTCCCTACCTACGGACAGGTCTATGGCTACACCTTC.

The chain joins TRBV20-1 to TRBJ2-3; D might be TRBD1 or TRBD2, each matching 7 bases. Germline CDR1 is DFQATT and CDR2 is SNEGSKA (reference sequence). The CDR3 consists of 14 residues. The V gene lost 4 bases and the J gene lost 6 bases, with 17 bases spanning the gap. CDR3 sequence: CSATRGGKRDTQYF. CDR3 nucleotide sequence: TGCAGTGCTACCAGGGGGGGGAAGCGGGATACGCAGTATTTT.

The chain combines TRBV7-2 with TRBJ2-3; perhaps TRBD2 as D (6 bases). V was shortened by 7 bases and J by 5 bases, with 16 bases between the two germline ends. The CDR3 is made up of 14 amino acids. CDR1 is SGHTA and CDR2 is FQGNSA in the germline V gene. The CDR3 sequence: CASNLSQAGDTQYF. The CDR3 nucleotides read TGTGCCAGCAACCTCTCCCAAGCGGGAGATACGCAGTATTTT.

The CDR3 region has the DNA TGTGCCATCAGTGATAGGCAGGCGAACACTGAAGCTTTCTTT. Protein sequence: CAISDRQANTEAFF. The rearrangement joins TRBV10-3 to TRBJ1-1; D gene uncertain. V lost 3 bases and J lost 1, with 9 bases in between. Looked up from germline, CDR1 is ENHRY and CDR2 is SYGVKD. This CDR3 is 14 amino acids long.

This clonotype showed up many times. This chain uses TRBV6-2 or TRBV6-3 with TRBJ2-7; 7 positions agree with TRBD1. CDR1 MNHEY and CDR2 SVGEGT come from the germline V gene. This CDR3 is built from 15 residues. The V and J ends lost 0 bases and 4 bases, in that order; junction bases with no gene match: 6. This chain's CDR3 is CASSYSTGLRYEQYF. The CDR3, as DNA: TGTGCCAGCAGTTACTCGACAGGGTTGCGATACGAGCAGTACTTC.

V and J are TRBV7-6 and TRBJ1-2, with no clear D. This CDR3 is built from 13 residues. Per germline, CDR1 SGHVS and CDR2 FNYEAQ. V lost 5 bases, J lost 8 bases, and 15 bases lay in between. The CDR3 region has the DNA TGTGCCAGCAGCCTAAGCCGCCGTGGCGGCTACACCTTC. Its translation: CASSLSRRGGYTF.

This clonotype was counted at least ten times. This chain uses TRBV20-1 with TRBJ1-2; 7 nucleotides agree with TRBD1. CDR1 is DFQATT, CDR2 SNEGSKA, per germline (reference sequence). The CDR3 contains 12 residues. CDR3 in amino acids: CSARQGSSGYTF. The CDR3 DNA follows: TGCAGCGCCCGACAGGGATCATCTGGCTACACCTTC.

This sequence joins TRBV28 and TRBJ1-1, with unresolved D. The germline gives CDR1 MDHEN, CDR2 SYDVKM. The CDR3 runs to 12 residues. Trimming pared 1 base from V and 7 bases from J, leaving 7 bases between. CDR3 in amino acids: CASSLLGYEAFF. DNA of the CDR3: TGTGCCAGCAGTTTATTGGGTTATGAAGCTTTCTTT.

V is TRBV4-3 and J is TRBJ2-5; TRBD2 agrees at 8 bases. Trimming at V came to 0 bases and at J to 2 bases, leaving 17 bases not matched to a gene. Germline CDR1 reads LGHNA; CDR2 reads YSLEER. This CDR3 region has 20 residues. CDR3 in DNA: TGCGCCAGCAGCCAAGATAGGTCCTCTCCTTTACTAGCGGAGCAAGAGACCCAGTACTTC. It specifies CASSQDRSSPLLAEQETQYF.

The chain recombines TRBV3-1 with TRBJ2-7; D unresolved. CDR3 size: 13 residues. V was shortened by 1 base and J by 4 bases, with 8 bases between the two germline ends. Per germline, CDR1 LGHDT and CDR2 YNNKEL (reference sequence). CDR3 sequence reads: CASSQGPRYEQYF. The CDR3 region has the DNA TGTGCCAGCAGCCAAGGCCCACGGTACGAGCAGTACTTC.

The rearrangement uses TRBV5-1 and TRBJ1-2; D unresolved. The CDR3 runs 14 residues. Looked up from germline, CDR1 is SGHRS and CDR2 is YFSETQ. Trimming took 4 bases from V and 4 from J, leaving 14 bases between them. In DNA, the CDR3 is TGCGCCAGCAGCCCTGACTCGCGGAGCTATGGCTACACCTTC. Its protein is CASSPDSRSYGYTF.

Comments on this clonotype: Since a much larger clone is just one base distant, this may be a read error. Here the CDR3 reads CASSQTSFSYNEQYF. Here the CDR3 DNA reads TGTGCCAGCAGTCAGACATCTTTCTCCTACAATGAGCAGTACTTC. The J gene is TRBJ2-1, the V gene TRBV12-3 or TRBV12-4; D gene unclear. Gene TRBJ2-7 matches the end of the DNA better, so the J call may be wrong. This CDR3 contains 15 residues.

This clonotype was found a few times. The rearrangement links TRBV20-1 to TRBJ2-2; D may match TRBD1 or TRBD2 (6 bases each). Germline assignment: CDR1 DFQATT and CDR2 SNEGSKA (reference sequence). The CDR3 contains 14 residues. The germline V and J ends were trimmed by 5 bases and 6 bases, with 16 bases remaining between them. The CDR3 bases are TGCAGTGCTGGGCGATCCGGGGGCCCCGGGGAGCTGTTTTTT. The encoded protein is CSAGRSGGPGELFF.

The V call is TRBV6-1, the J call TRBJ2-1; TRBD2 is a possible D gene (5 bases). V was cut by 11 bases and J by 7 bases, with 15 bases left in between. The V gene's germline CDR1 is MNHNS and CDR2 SASEGT. The length of the CDR3 is 12 residues. The CDR3 spells CAAYGIRNEQFF. In DNA, the CDR3 is TGTGCCGCCTACGGGATTAGGAATGAGCAGTTCTTC.

The table lists this clonotype with many counts. The rearrangement uses TRBV28 and TRBJ1-2; D remains ambiguous. The germline gives CDR1 MDHEN, CDR2 SYDVKM. This CDR3 has 12 amino acids. The V and J ends lost 8 bases and 1 base respectively, with 8 bases between them. This CDR3 reads CASLLVNYGYTF. The CDR3 DNA follows: TGTGCCAGCTTACTGGTTAACTATGGCTACACCTTC.

In its sample, this clonotype was seen a few times. The CDR3 reads CSARSPGQYEQYF. The DNA for the CDR3 is TGCAGTGCTAGATCGCCGGGACAGTACGAGCAGTACTTC. This sequence joins TRBV20-1 and TRBJ2-7; 7 bases match TRBD1. Germline values: CDR1 DFQATT, CDR2 SNEGSKA (reference sequence). V gave up 2 bases and J gave up 4 bases; unmatched junction bases: 5. This CDR3 is built from 13 residues.

The rearrangement joins TRBV20-1 to TRBJ2-3, with D maybe TRBD2 (6 bases). Germline V gene data show CDR1 as DFQATT and CDR2 as SNEGSKA (reference sequence). This CDR3 is 17 amino acids long. V lost 4 bases and J lost 4, with 24 bases in between. This chain's CDR3 is CSATPPRGVGRADTQYF. In DNA form, the CDR3 reads TGCAGTGCTACCCCTCCGAGGGGAGTCGGGAGAGCAGATACGCAGTATTTT.

V gene TRBV3-1 combines with J gene TRBJ1-1, with D maybe TRBD1 (5 bases). Germline V gene data show CDR1 as LGHDT and CDR2 as YNNKEL (reference sequence). The CDR3 sequence is 14 residues long. V lost 1 base and J 4 bases, leaving 10 bases between the germline ends. For the CDR3, the DNA is TGTGCCAGCAGCCAAGCGCAGGGAGGCACTGAAGCTTTCTTT. Translated, it gives CASSQAQGGTEAFF. The full variable domain, its missing parts supplied by reference TRBV3-1 and TRBJ1-1, is DTAVSQTPKYLVTQMGNDKSIKCEQNLGHDTMYWYKQDSKKFLKIMFSYNNKELIINETVPNRFSPKSPDKAHLNLHINSLELGDSAVYFCASSQAQGGTEAFFGQGTRLTVV.

The V gene is TRBV5-1, the J gene TRBJ1-2, with 9 bases fitting TRBD1. The CDR3 extends over 14 amino acids. Germline V gives CDR1 SGHRS, CDR2 YFSETQ. J gave up 7 bases and V 4 bases, and 8 bases lay outside the gene matches. The CDR3 spells CASSERTGASGYTF. The CDR3 nucleotides are TGCGCCAGCAGCGAGCGGACAGGGGCGTCTGGCTACACCTTC.

This clonotype was observed at least ten times. The chain links TRBV29-1 to TRBJ1-4; TRBD1 is a possible D gene (5 bases). In germline, CDR1 is SQVTM, CDR2 ANQGSEA. V was shortened by 7 bases and J by 2 bases, with 14 bases between the two germline ends. The CDR3 consists of 14 residues. CDR3 sequence reads: CSARKTVTNEKLFF. Written as DNA, the CDR3 is TGCAGCGCGCGTAAGACAGTGACTAATGAAAAACTGTTTTTT.

In this sample, this clonotype turned up a few times. The chain carries TRBV10-3 and TRBJ1-5; unclear D gene. The CDR3 length is 12 residues. V shed 3 bases and J shed 6 bases, with 6 bases lying between them. In germline, CDR1 is ENHRY, CDR2 SYGVKD. This chain's CDR3 is CAISDDSQPQHF. The CDR3 DNA reads TGTGCCATCAGTGATGATAGTCAGCCCCAGCATTTT.

The chain combines TRBV15 with TRBJ1-4; possibly TRBD1 for D (5 bases). V was trimmed by 0 bases and J by 1 base, leaving 9 bases between them. This CDR3 region has 16 residues. Germline loops: CDR1 LNHNV, CDR2 YYDKDF (reference sequence). The CDR3: CATSRDLGGTNEKLFF. The CDR3 bases are TGTGCCACCAGCAGAGATCTCGGGGGAACTAATGAAAAACTGTTTTTT.

The chain employs TRBV6-5 and TRBJ1-2; no reliable D call. Between the trimmed V and J ends, which lost 6 bases and 4 bases, there was a span of 15 bases. The CDR3 length is 14 residues. Germline V gene data show CDR1 as MNHEY and CDR2 as SVGAGI. In DNA form, the CDR3 reads TGTGCCAGCAGGACCATGCATCGGGGCTATGGCTACACCTTC. Translated: CASRTMHRGYGYTF.